This passage covers 13 T cell receptor beta chains from one sample sequenced in a study of PD-1 blockade in mismatch repair-deficient tumors. Generated by immunoSEQ multiplex PCR, the TCRdb table keeps only in-frame clones and is missing some. Among some 130,000 clones listed, 85% to 90% were seen once. Source: peripheral blood, taken approximately 72 weeks after starting pembrolizumab. Source of these receptors: an adult with mismatch repair-deficient cancer.

The chain combines TRBV30 with TRBJ2-1, with TRBD2 matching over 7 bases. The length of the CDR3 is 16 residues. The V gene's germline CDR1 is GTSNPN and CDR2 SVGIG (reference sequence). Losses at the gene ends were 1 base for V and 8 bases for J; bases not matched to a gene: 14. CDR3 residues: CAWSGVGGRAGYEQFF. The CDR3 bases are TGTGCCTGGAGTGGGGTTGGGGGGAGGGCCGGATATGAGCAGTTCTTC.

The genes are TRBV30 and TRBJ1-1, with a tentative D call TRBD1 (5 bases). Trimming removed 3 bases at V and 8 bases at J, with 10 bases between. Germline loops: CDR1 GTSNPN, CDR2 SVGIG (reference sequence). The CDR3 runs 11 residues. CDR3 coding DNA: TGTGCCTGGAGGGGACCGCTCGAAGCTTTCTTT. It yields the protein CAWRGPLEAFF.

The CDR3 loop reads CASSPRAFREEVVITGELFF. The CDR3 DNA reads TGTGCCAGCAGCCCCCGTGCCTTCCGGGAAGAGGTGGTAATCACCGGGGAGCTGTTTTTT. The V gene is TRBV14, the J gene TRBJ2-2, with D perhaps matching TRBD2 (5 bases). Germline CDR1 and CDR2: SGHDN and FVKESK. V lost 4 bases and J 4 bases, leaving 28 bases between the germline ends. The CDR3 covers 20 residues.

This chain links TRBV5-4 with TRBJ2-3, with 7 bases lining up with TRBD1. CDR3 length: 15 residues. J gave up 2 bases and V 4 bases, and 7 bases lay outside the gene matches. The germline V gene has CDR1 SGHNT and CDR2 YYREEE (reference sequence). The CDR3 sequence: CASSPGQKDTDTQYF. The DNA for the CDR3 is TGTGCCAGCAGCCCGGGACAGAAAGACACAGATACGCAGTATTTT.

There are a few counts of this clone. The V gene is TRBV13, the J gene TRBJ2-2, with TRBD1 matching over 8 bases. Per germline, CDR1 PRHDT and CDR2 FYEKMQ (reference sequence). The CDR3 loop spans 16 amino acids. V dropped 3 bases and J dropped 0; count of bases not matched to a gene: 3. CDR3 loop: CASSFRTGTNTGELFF. The CDR3 DNA is TGTGCCAGCAGCTTTAGGACAGGGACGAACACCGGGGAGCTGTTTTTT.

This clone was seen a single time. The V and J genes are TRBV27 and TRBJ2-1; D not certain. Germline CDR1 reads MNHEY; CDR2 reads SMNVEV (reference sequence). The CDR3 covers 15 residues. Deletions cut 0 bases from V and 3 bases from J, with 9 bases between. The CDR3 bases are TGTGCCAGCAGTTTATCTCCGGGCGGCTACAATGAGCAGTTCTTC. Translating it yields CASSLSPGGYNEQFF.

This chain connects TRBV9 to TRBJ2-4; TRBD2 aligns across 7 bases. V was clipped by 3 bases and J by 6 bases; unmatched bases: 6. Germline CDR1 reads SGDLS; CDR2 reads YYNGEE. The CDR3 is 14 residues long. The chain's CDR3 is CASSATSAGNIQYF. CDR3 nucleotide sequence: TGTGCCAGCAGCGCAACTAGCGCTGGAAACATTCAGTACTTC.

The CDR3 DNA reads as TGTGCCAGTAAGTTTCCAGGCAATCAGCCCCAGCATTTT. This translates into CASKFPGNQPQHF. The V gene is TRBV19, the J gene TRBJ1-5; D ambiguous. The CDR3 totals 13 residues. CDR1 is LNHDA and CDR2 is SQIVND in the germline V gene (reference sequence). V was shortened by 7 bases and J by 2 bases, with 9 bases between the two germline ends. Complete variable domain (other parts from reference TRBV19 and TRBJ1-5): DGGITQSPKYLFRKEGQNVTLSCEQNLNHDAMYWYRQDPGQGLRLIYYSQIVNDFQKGDIAEGYSVSREKKESFPLTVTSAQKNPTAFYLCASKFPGNQPQHFGDGTRLSIL.

The chain joins TRBV27 to TRBJ2-7, with 11 bases matching TRBD1. The CDR3 loop spans 17 amino acids. Trimming at V came to 5 bases and at J to 3 bases, leaving 12 bases not matched to a gene. Germline CDR1 and CDR2: MNHEY and SMNVEV (reference sequence). The DNA of the CDR3 is TGTGCCAGCAGTCCTATGCTCGGGACAGGGGGACGCTACGAGCAGTACTTC. Amino acid sequence: CASSPMLGTGGRYEQYF.

The gene calls are TRBV11-2 and TRBJ2-4; no firm D call. V was pared by 5 bases and J by 0 bases, with 11 bases between. The CDR3 extends over 15 amino acids. Germline assignment: CDR1 SGHAT and CDR2 FQNNGV. This chain's CDR3 is CASSPVVLAKNIQYF. The CDR3 nucleotides are TGTGCCAGCAGCCCAGTCGTCTTAGCCAAAAACATTCAGTACTTC.

This chain links TRBV29-1 with TRBJ1-1, with D hard to call. Germline V CDR1 and CDR2: SQVTM, ANQGSEA. This CDR3 contains 11 residues. V dropped 3 bases and J dropped 5 bases, with 7 bases sitting between them. CDR3 loop: CSVDRGTEAFF. The CDR3 DNA reads as TGCAGCGTTGACCGGGGAACTGAAGCTTTCTTT. Based on the CDR3 plus reference TRBV29-1 and TRBJ1-1, the full variable domain is SAVISQKPSRDICQRGTSLTIQCQVDSQVTMMFWYRQQPGQSLTLIATANQGSEATYESGFVIDKFPISRPNLTFSTLTVSNMSPEDSSIYLCSVDRGTEAFFGQGTRLTVV.

In its sample, this clone was seen a few times. The gene calls are TRBV30 and TRBJ2-2; D possibly corresponds to TRBD2 (5 bases). Germline CDR1 reads GTSNPN; CDR2 reads SVGIG (reference sequence). V gave up 2 bases and J gave up 5 bases, with 9 bases separating them. The CDR3 consists of 13 residues. CDR3 residues: CAWSPLVTGELFF. The DNA for the CDR3 is TGTGCCTGGAGTCCACTAGTAACCGGGGAGCTGTTTTTT.

This clone turned up a few times. The gene calls are TRBV13 and TRBJ2-7; TRBD2 is a possible D gene (6 bases). The CDR3 spans 15 residues. Looked up from germline, CDR1 is PRHDT and CDR2 is FYEKMQ (reference sequence). The V end was cut by 4 bases, the J end by 7 bases, with 20 bases between. CDR3 in amino acids: CASSSSGTGNWEQYF. In DNA, the CDR3 is TGTGCCAGCAGCTCTTCCGGGACTGGGAATTGGGAGCAGTACTTC.